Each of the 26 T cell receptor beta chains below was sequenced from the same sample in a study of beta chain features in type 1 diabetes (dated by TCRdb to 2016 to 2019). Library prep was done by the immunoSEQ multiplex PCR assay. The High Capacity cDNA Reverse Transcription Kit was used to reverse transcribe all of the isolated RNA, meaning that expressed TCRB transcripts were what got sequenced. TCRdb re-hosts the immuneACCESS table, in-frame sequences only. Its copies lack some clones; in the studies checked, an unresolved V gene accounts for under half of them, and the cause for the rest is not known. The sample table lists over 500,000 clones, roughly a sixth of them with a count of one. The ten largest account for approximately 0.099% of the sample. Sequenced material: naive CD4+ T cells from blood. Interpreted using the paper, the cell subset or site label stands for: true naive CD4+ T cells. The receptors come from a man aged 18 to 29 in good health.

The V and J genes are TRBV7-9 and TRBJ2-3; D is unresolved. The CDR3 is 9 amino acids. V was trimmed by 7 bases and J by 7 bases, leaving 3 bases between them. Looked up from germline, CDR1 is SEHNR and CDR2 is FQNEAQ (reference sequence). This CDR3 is CASTNTQYF. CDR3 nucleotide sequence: TGTGCCAGCACCAATACGCAGTATTTT. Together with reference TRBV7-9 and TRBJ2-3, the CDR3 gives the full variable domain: DTGVSQNPRHKITKRGQNVTFRCDPISEHNRLYWYRQTLGQGPEFLTYFQNEAQLEKSRLLSDRFSAERPKGSFSTLEIQRTEQGDSAMYLCASTNTQYFGPGTRLTVL.

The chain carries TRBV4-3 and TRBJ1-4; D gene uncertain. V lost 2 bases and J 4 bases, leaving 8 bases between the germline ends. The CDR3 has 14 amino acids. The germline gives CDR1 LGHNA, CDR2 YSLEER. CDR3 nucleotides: TGCGCCAGCAGCCAACCGTCGCTTAATGAAAAACTGTTTTTT. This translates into CASSQPSLNEKLFF.

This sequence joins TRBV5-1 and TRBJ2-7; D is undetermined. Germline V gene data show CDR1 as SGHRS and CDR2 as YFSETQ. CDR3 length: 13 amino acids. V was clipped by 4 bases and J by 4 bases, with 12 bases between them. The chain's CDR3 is CASSLRLPYEQYF. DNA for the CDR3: TGCGCCAGCAGCCTGAGGCTACCATACGAGCAGTACTTC.

In nucleotides, the CDR3 is TGTGCCAGCTCCCCGGGACAAACAATCACAGATACGCAGTATTTT. It yields the protein CASSPGQTITDTQYF. This chain uses TRBV18 with TRBJ2-3; possible D gene TRBD1, 6 bases. The CDR3 totals 15 residues. V was shortened by 6 bases and J by 2 bases, with 15 bases between the two germline ends. CDR1 is KGHSH, CDR2 LQKENI, per germline.

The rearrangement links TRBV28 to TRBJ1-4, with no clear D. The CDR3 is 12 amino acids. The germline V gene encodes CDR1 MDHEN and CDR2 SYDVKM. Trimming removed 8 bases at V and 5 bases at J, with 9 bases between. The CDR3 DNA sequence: TGTGCCAGCGGTACGGGAAATGAAAAACTGTTTTTT. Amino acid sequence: CASGTGNEKLFF.

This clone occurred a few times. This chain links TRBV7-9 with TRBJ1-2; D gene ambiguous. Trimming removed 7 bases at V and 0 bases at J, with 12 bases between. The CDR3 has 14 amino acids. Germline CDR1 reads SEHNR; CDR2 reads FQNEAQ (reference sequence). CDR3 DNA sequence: TGTGCCAGCACCAGCCTCGGGTCTAACTATGGCTACACCTTC. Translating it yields CASTSLGSNYGYTF.

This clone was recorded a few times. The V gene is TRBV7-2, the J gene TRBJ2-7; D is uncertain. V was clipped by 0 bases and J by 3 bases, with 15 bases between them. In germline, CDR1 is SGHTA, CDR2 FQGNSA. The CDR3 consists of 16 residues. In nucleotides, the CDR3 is TGTGCCAGCAGCTTAGCCCTCAACCTTGGGCGCTACGAGCAGTACTTC. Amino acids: CASSLALNLGRYEQYF.

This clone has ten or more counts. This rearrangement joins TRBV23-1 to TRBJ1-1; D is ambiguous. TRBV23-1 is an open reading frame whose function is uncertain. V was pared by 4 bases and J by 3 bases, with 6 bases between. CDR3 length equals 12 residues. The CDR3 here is CASSPTDTEAFF. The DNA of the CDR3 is TGCGCCAGCAGTCCGACCGACACTGAAGCTTTCTTT.

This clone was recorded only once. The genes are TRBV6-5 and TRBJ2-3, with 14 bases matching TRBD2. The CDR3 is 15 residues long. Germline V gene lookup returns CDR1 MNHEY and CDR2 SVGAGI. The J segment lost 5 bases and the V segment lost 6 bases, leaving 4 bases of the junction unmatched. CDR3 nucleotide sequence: TGTGCCAGCAGACGGACTAGCGGGAGGATAGATACGCAGTATTTT. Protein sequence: CASRRTSGRIDTQYF.

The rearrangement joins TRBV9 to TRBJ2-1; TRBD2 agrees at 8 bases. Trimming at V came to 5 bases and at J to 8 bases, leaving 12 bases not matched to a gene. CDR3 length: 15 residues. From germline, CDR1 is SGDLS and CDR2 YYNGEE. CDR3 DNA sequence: TGTGCCAGCAGAAGGGGTAGCGGGGCCAGGCATGAGCAGTTCTTC. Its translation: CASRRGSGARHEQFF.

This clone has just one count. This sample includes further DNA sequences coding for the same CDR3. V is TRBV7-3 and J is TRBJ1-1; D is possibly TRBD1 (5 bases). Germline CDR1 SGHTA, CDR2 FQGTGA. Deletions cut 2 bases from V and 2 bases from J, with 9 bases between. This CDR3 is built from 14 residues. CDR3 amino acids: CASSLGQGNTEAFF. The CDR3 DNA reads TGTGCCAGCAGCTTAGGGCAGGGAAACACTGAAGCTTTCTTT.

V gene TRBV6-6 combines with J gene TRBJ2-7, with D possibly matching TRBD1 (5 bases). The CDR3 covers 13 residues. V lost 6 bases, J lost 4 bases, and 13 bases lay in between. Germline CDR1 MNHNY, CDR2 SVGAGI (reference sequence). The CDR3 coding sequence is TGTGCCAGCAGACAGGTTTCTAGGTACGAGCAGTACTTC. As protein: CASRQVSRYEQYF.

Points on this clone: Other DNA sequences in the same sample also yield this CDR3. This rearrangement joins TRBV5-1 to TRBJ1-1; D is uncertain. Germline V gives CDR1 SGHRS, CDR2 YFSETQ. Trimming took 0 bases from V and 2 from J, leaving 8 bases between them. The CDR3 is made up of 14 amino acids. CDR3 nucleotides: TGCGCCAGCAGCTTGGACGGGCTAAACACTGAAGCTTTCTTT. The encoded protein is CASSLDGLNTEAFF.

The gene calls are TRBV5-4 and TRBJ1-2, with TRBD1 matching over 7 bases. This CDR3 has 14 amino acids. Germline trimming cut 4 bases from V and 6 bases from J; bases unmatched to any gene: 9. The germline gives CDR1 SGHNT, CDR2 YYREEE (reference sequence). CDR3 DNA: TGTGCCAGCAGCAACGGACAGGACCGGAATGGCTACACCTTC. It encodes CASSNGQDRNGYTF.

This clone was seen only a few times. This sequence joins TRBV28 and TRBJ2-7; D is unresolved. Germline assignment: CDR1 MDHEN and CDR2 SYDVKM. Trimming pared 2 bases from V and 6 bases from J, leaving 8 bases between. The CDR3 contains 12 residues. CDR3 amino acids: CASSLRVSEQYF. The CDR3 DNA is TGTGCCAGCAGTTTAAGGGTCTCCGAGCAGTACTTC.

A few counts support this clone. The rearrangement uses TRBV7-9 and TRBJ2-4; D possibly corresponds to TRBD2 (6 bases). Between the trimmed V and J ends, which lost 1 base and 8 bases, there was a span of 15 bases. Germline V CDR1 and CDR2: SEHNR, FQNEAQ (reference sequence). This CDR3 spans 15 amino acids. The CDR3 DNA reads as TGTGCCAGCAGCTTAGTTATGGGGAGGATGGACATTCAGTACTTC. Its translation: CASSLVMGRMDIQYF.

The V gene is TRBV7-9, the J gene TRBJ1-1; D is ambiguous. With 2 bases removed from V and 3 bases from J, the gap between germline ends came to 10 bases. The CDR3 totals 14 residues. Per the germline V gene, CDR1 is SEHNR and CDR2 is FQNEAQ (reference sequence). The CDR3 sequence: CASSLNLGDTEAFF. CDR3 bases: TGTGCCAGCAGCTTAAATCTCGGGGACACTGAAGCTTTCTTT. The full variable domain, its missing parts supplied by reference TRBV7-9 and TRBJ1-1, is DTGVSQNPRHKITKRGQNVTFRCDPISEHNRLYWYRQTLGQGPEFLTYFQNEAQLEKSRLLSDRFSAERPKGSFSTLEIQRTEQGDSAMYLCASSLNLGDTEAFFGQGTRLTVV.

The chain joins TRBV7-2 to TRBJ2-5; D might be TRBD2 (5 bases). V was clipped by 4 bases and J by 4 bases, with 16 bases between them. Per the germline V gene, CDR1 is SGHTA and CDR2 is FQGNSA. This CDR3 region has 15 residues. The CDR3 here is CASSSVRVRVETQYF. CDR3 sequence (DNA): TGTGCCAGCAGCTCAGTGAGGGTCCGGGTAGAGACCCAGTACTTC.

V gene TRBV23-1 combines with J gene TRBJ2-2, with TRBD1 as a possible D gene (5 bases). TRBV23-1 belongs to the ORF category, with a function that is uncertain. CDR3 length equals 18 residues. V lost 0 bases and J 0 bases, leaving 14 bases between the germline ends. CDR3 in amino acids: CASSQSPGKSSNTGELFF. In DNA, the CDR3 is TGCGCCAGCAGTCAATCGCCAGGGAAAAGTTCGAACACCGGGGAGCTGTTTTTT.

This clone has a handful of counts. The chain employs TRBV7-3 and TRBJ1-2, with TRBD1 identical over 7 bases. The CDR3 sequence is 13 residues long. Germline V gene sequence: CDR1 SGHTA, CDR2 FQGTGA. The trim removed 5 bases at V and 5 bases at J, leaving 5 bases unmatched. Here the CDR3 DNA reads TGTGCCAGCAGCGCAGGGGGAAGTTATGGCTACACCTTC. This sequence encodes CASSAGGSYGYTF.

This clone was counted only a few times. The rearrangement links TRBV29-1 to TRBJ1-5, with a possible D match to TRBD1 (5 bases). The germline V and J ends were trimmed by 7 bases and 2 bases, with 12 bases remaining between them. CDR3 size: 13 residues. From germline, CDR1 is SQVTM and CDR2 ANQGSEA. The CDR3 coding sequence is TGCAGCGCCGCCGGGGGAGGCAATCAGCCCCAGCATTTT. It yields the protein CSAAGGGNQPQHF.

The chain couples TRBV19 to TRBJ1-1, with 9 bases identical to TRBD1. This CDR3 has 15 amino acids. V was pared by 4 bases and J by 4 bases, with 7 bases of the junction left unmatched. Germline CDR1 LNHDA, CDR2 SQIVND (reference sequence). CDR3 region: CASSRQGTGSTEAFF. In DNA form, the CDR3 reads TGTGCCAGTAGTAGGCAAGGGACAGGGAGCACTGAAGCTTTCTTT.

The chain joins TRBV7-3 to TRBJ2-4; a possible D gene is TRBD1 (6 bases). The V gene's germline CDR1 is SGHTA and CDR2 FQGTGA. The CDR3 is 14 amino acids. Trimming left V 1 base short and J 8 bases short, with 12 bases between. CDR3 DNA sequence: TGTGCCAGCAGCTTAAACGGGCCAGGGGACATTCAGTACTTC. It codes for CASSLNGPGDIQYF.

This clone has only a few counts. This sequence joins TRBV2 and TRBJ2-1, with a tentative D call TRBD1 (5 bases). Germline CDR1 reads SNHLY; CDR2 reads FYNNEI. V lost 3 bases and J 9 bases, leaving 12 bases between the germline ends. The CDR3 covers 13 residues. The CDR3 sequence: CASSEAGLIEQFF. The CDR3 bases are TGTGCCAGCAGTGAGGCAGGGTTGATTGAGCAGTTCTTC.

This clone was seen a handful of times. This CDR3 reads CASSPQGTAYYEQYF. Written as DNA, the CDR3 is TGTGCCAGCTCACCACAGGGGACTGCTTACTACGAGCAGTACTTC. This chain joins TRBV18 and TRBJ2-7; weak D call: TRBD2 (6 bases). Deletions cut 1 base from V and 3 bases from J, with 13 bases between. Germline V gene data show CDR1 as KGHSH and CDR2 as LQKENI. The CDR3 loop spans 15 amino acids. The full variable domain, rest sourced from reference TRBV18 and TRBJ2-7, is NAGVMQNPRHLVRRRGQEARLRCSPMKGHSHVYWYRQLPEEGLKFMVYLQKENIIDESGMPKERFSAEFPKEGPSILRIQQVVRGDSAAYFCASSPQGTAYYEQYFGPGTRLTVT.

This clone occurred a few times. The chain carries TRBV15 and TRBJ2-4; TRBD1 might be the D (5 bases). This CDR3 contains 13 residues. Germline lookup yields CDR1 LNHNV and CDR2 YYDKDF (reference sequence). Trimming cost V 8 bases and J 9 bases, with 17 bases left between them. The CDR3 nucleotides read TGTGCCACCTCACGAAGGGGTTTCGGCATTCAGTACTTC. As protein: CATSRRGFGIQYF.